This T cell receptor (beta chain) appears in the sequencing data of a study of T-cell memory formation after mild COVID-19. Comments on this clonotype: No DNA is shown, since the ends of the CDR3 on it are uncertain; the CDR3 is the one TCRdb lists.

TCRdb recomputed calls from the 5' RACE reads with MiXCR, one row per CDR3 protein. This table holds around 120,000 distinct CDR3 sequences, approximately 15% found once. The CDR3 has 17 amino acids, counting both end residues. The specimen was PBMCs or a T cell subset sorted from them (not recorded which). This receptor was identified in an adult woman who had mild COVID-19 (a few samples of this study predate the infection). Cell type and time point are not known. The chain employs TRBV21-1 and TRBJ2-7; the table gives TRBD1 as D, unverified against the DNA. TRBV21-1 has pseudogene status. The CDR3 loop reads CASSKVGTGTHSYEQYF.